These 15 T cell receptor beta chains were sequenced from one sample in a study of CD8+CD57+ T cells in acquired aplastic anemia. An expansion of CD8+CD57+ cells by flow cytometry had been shown in patients chosen for sequencing. The template used for profiling TCR beta VDJ and CDR3 was genomic DNA. Using its own MiXCR run on the reads, TCRdb lists one record per CDR3 protein. The sample gives over 150,000 distinct CDR3 sequences, about three fifths of which show up once; more than 40% is in the top ten. Sequenced: sorted CD4+, CD8+, or CD8+CD57+ T cells (not recorded which) from PBMCs. Every receptor here comes from a human donor with aplastic anemia.

The chain is built from TRBV19 and TRBJ1-1; tentatively, D is TRBD1 (6 bases). With 2 bases removed from V and 4 bases from J, the gap between germline ends came to 11 bases. CDR1 LNHDA and CDR2 SQIVND come from the germline V gene (reference sequence). This CDR3 comprises 14 residues. The DNA of the CDR3 is TGTGCCAGTAGTATATCCCCGGACAGCACTGAAGCTTTCTTT. This gives the protein CASSISPDSTEAFF.

In this sample, this clonotype turned up many times. V is TRBV20-1 and J is TRBJ2-7, with a tentative D call TRBD2 (6 bases). Germline V lookup: CDR1 DFQATT, CDR2 SNEGSKA (reference sequence). This CDR3 is 13 amino acids long. Trimming removed 6 bases from V and 0 bases from J, with 12 bases in between. CDR3 coding DNA: TGCAGTGCCAGCGGGCCGGGCTCCTACGAGCAGTACTTC. As protein: CSASGPGSYEQYF.

The gene calls are TRBV19 and TRBJ2-7; 7 bases agree with TRBD2. The length of the CDR3 is 15 residues. With 1 base clipped from V and 2 bases from J, the junction kept 5 bases outside the gene matches. Looked up from germline, CDR1 is LNHDA and CDR2 is SQIVND (reference sequence). CDR3 DNA: TGTGCCAGTAGTATAGCACTAGCGCAACCCTACGAGCAGTACTTC. Its protein is CASSIALAQPYEQYF.

The J gene is TRBJ2-7, the V gene TRBV24-1; 13 nucleotides line up with TRBD2. The CDR3 has 16 amino acids. The V gene end was trimmed by 4 bases and the J gene end by 9 bases; junction bases not matched to a gene: 11. Germline lookup yields CDR1 KGHDR and CDR2 SFDVKD. CDR3 residues: CATSEPGGLAGERQYF. The DNA of the CDR3 is TGTGCCACCAGTGAACCCGGAGGACTAGCGGGAGAAAGGCAGTACTTC.

A single count supports this clonotype. The rearrangement joins TRBV7-9 to TRBJ2-3, with a weak D call TRBD1 (6 bases). This CDR3 region has 16 residues. Trimming shortened V by 5 bases and J by 2 bases, and 17 bases separated the two germline ends. Per the germline V gene, CDR1 is SEHNR and CDR2 is FQNEAQ (reference sequence). The CDR3 DNA sequence: TGTGCCAGCAGCCTGGGACACCTTTCAGCCACAGATACGCAGTATTTT. Its protein product is CASSLGHLSATDTQYF.

This clonotype was observed a single time. The chain has TRBV20-1 and TRBJ1-2; D unclear. The V gene's germline CDR1 is DFQATT and CDR2 SNEGSKA (reference sequence). The CDR3 sequence is 14 residues long. The CDR3 reads CRLERAELNYGYTF. In DNA, the CDR3 is TGCAGATTGGAGCGGGCCGAACTTAACTATGGCTACACCTTC.

This clonotype was counted only a few times. V gene TRBV10-2 combines with J gene TRBJ2-5; 9 bases match TRBD1. The germline CDR1 and CDR2 sequences are WSHSY and SAAADI. The CDR3 loop spans 16 amino acids. Trimming removed 8 bases from V and 5 bases from J; junction bases left unmatched: 15. The CDR3 DNA sequence: TGCGCCAGCTGGGGGTCCTCCACAGGGGGCAGGGAGACCCAGTACTTC. Translation: CASWGSSTGGRETQYF.

The V call is TRBV7-9, the J call TRBJ2-1; possibly TRBD1 or TRBD2 for D (6 bases each). V was clipped by 1 base and J by 8 bases, with 15 bases between them. The CDR3 covers 15 residues. Germline V CDR1 and CDR2: SEHNR, FQNEAQ (reference sequence). The CDR3 DNA sequence: TGTGCCAGCAGCTTAGGGGGGGCGTACAGGGATGAGCAGTTCTTC. It specifies CASSLGGAYRDEQFF.

The table lists this clonotype with many counts. The chain has TRBV3-1 and TRBJ2-7; D is undetermined. Germline V gives CDR1 LGHDT, CDR2 YNNKEL (reference sequence). V lost 0 bases to trimming and J lost 3 bases, with 15 bases between them. The CDR3 totals 16 residues. CDR3 bases: TGTGCCAGCAGCCAAGATAGGCCGAAAGACGTCTACGAGCAGTACTTC. Its translation is CASSQDRPKDVYEQYF.

The genes are TRBV24-1 and TRBJ2-7; D ambiguous. V shed 4 bases and J shed 1 base, with 7 bases lying between them. Germline-derived CDR1 and CDR2 are KGHDR and SFDVKD. The CDR3 extends over 13 amino acids. The CDR3 loop is CATSEVGSYEQYF. The CDR3 coding sequence is TGTGCCACCAGTGAGGTCGGGTCCTACGAGCAGTACTTC.

The chain has TRBV7-9 and TRBJ2-7; D unresolved. The CDR3 runs to 13 residues. Trimming shortened V by 0 bases and J by 2 bases, and 5 bases separated the two germline ends. CDR1 is SEHNR and CDR2 is FQNEAQ in the germline V gene (reference sequence). CDR3 bases: TGTGCCAGCAGCTTAGCGTGGGCCTACGAGCAGTACTTC. Amino acid sequence: CASSLAWAYEQYF.

This clonotype was counted a few times. Given a much more abundant clone one base away, this may be a read error. Written as DNA, the CDR3 is TGTGCCAGCAGTGAAGCGCTTGATCGCGGGGGGGCCAACACAGATACGCAGCATTTT. Translation: CASSEALDRGGANTDTQHF. The chain uses TRBV2 and TRBJ2-3; D may be TRBD1 (6 bases). The J call could be wrong; TRBJ1-5 is a better fit for the DNA end. This CDR3 contains 19 residues. Germline assignment: CDR1 SNHLY and CDR2 FYNNEI.

The chain employs TRBV2 and TRBJ2-7; 8 nucleotides match TRBD1. There are 14 residues in the CDR3. V trimming: 7 bases; J trimming: 2 bases; junction bases outside the gene matches: 7. Germline CDR1 and CDR2: SNHLY and FYNNEI. The CDR3 protein is CASIKTGQAYEQYF. DNA of the CDR3: TGTGCCAGCATTAAAACGGGACAGGCCTACGAGCAGTACTTC.

The V gene is TRBV7-9, the J gene TRBJ2-2; unclear D gene. Per the germline V gene, CDR1 is SEHNR and CDR2 is FQNEAQ (reference sequence). The CDR3 contains 14 residues. V was trimmed by 5 bases and J by 5 bases, leaving 12 bases between them. CDR3 nucleotide sequence: TGTGCCAGCAGCGAAGGAGTAGGGACCGGGGAGCTGTTTTTT. Translation: CASSEGVGTGELFF.

The table lists this clonotype with a count of one. Here the CDR3 DNA reads TGTGCCAGTAGCGGGTCCGACACGTCCACCGGGGAGCTGTTTTTT. This translates into CASSGSDTSTGELFF. The J gene is TRBJ2-2, the V gene TRBV19; D call uncertain. Germline V gives CDR1 LNHDA, CDR2 SQIVND (reference sequence). The CDR3 length is 15 residues. V was clipped by 6 bases and J by 4 bases, with 15 bases between them.